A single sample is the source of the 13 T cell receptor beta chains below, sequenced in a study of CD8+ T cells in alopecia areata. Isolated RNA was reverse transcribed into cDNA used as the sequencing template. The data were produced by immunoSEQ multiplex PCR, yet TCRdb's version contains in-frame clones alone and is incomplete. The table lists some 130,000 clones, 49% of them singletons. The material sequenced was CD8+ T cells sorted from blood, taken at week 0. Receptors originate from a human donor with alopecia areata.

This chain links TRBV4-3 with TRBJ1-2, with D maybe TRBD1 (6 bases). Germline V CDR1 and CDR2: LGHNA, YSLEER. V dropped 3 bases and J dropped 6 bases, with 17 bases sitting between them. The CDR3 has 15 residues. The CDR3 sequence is CASSQETGSFDGYTF. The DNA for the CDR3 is TGCGCCAGCAGCCAGGAGACAGGAAGCTTCGATGGCTACACCTTC.

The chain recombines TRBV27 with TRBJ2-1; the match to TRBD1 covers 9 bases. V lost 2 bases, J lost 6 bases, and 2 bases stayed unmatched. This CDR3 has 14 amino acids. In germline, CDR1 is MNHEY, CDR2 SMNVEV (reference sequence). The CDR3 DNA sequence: TGTGCCAGCAGTTTAAGGGGACAGGGCAATGAGCAGTTCTTC. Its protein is CASSLRGQGNEQFF.

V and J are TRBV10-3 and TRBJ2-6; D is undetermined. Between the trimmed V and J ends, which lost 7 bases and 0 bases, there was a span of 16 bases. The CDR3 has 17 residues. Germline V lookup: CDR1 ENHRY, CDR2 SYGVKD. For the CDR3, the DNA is TGTGCCATCAAACAGACATTGGGGAACTCTGGGGCCAACGTCCTGACTTTC. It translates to CAIKQTLGNSGANVLTF.

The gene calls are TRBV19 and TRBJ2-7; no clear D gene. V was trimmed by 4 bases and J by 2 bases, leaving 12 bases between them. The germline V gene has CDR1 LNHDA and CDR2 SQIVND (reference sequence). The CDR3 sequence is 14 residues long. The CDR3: CASSTPELAYEQYF. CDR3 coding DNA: TGTGCCAGTAGTACACCGGAGTTGGCCTACGAGCAGTACTTC.

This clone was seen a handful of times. This chain's CDR3 is CASSHGQAPNNEQYF. CDR3 coding DNA: TGCGCCAGCAGCCATGGACAGGCCCCTAATAACGAGCAGTACTTC. The rearrangement links TRBV4-3 to TRBJ2-7; 7 bases are shared with TRBD1. Trimming cost V 3 bases and J 5 bases; bases outside gene matches: 10. The CDR3 consists of 15 residues. Germline V lookup: CDR1 LGHNA, CDR2 YSLEER.

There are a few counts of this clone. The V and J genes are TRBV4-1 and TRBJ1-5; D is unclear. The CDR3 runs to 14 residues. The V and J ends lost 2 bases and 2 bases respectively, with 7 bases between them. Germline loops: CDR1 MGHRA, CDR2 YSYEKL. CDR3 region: CASSQPGRNQPQHF. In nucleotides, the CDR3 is TGCGCCAGCAGCCAACCAGGCCGCAATCAGCCCCAGCATTTT.

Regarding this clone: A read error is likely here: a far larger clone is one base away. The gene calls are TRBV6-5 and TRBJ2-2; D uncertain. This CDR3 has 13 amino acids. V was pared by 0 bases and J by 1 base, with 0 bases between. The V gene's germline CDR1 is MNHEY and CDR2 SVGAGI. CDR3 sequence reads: CASSYSNTGELFF. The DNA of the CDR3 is TGTGCCAGCAGTTACTCGAACACCGGGGAGCTGTTTTTT.

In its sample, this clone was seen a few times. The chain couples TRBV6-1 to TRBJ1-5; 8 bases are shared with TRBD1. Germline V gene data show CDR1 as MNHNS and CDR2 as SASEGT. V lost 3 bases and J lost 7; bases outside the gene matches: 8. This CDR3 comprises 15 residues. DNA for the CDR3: TGTGCCAGCAGTGAGGACAGGGCGACTGGGCAGCCCCAGCATTTT. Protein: CASSEDRATGQPQHF.

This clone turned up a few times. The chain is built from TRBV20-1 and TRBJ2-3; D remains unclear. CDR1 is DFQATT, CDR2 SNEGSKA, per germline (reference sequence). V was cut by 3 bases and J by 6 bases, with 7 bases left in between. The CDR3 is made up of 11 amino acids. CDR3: CSARLQDTQYF. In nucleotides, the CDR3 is TGCAGTGCTAGGTTACAGGATACGCAGTATTTT.

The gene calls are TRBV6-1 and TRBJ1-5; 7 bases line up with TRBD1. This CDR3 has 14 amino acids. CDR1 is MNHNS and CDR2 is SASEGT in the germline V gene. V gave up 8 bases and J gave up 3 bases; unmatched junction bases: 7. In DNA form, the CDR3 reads TGTGCCAGCGACTTCGGGACAGTCAATCAGCCCCAGCATTTT. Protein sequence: CASDFGTVNQPQHF.

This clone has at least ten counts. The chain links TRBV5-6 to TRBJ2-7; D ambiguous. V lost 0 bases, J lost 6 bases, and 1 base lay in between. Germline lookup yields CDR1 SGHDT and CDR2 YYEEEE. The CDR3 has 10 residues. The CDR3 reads CASSLAEQYF. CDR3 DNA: TGTGCCAGCAGCTTGGCCGAGCAGTACTTC.

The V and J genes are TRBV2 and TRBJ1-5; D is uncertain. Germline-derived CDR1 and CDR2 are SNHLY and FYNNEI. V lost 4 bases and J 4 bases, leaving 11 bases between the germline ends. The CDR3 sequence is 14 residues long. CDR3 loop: CASSVPGNNQPQHF. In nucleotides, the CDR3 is TGTGCCAGCAGTGTGCCCGGGAATAATCAGCCCCAGCATTTT.

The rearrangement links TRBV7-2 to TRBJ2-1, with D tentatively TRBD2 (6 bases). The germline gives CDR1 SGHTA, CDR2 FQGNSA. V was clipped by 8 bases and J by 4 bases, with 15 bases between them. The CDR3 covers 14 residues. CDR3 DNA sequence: TGTGCCAGCTCGGGCGGGGAACTATACAATGAGCAGTTCTTC. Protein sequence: CASSGGELYNEQFF.